The clone carrying this T cell receptor beta chain was counted only a few times. This specimen comes from a study of beta chain features in type 1 diabetes. Investigators reverse transcribed all isolated RNA, so they sequenced expressed TCRB transcripts. Data came from immunoSEQ multiplex PCR; TCRdb stores just in-frame clones and leaves some out. The sample consists of around 250,000 clones, 12% to 15% of them appearing once. This CDR3 has 13 residues. J lost 4 bases, V lost 8 bases, and 3 bases had no gene match. Germline lookup yields CDR1 MNHNY and CDR2 SVGAGI (reference sequence). This receptor was obtained from a woman in her 40s in good health. The chain is built from TRBV6-6 and TRBJ2-1; TRBD1 aligns across 9 bases. Source material: naive CD4+ T cells from blood. DNA for the CDR3: TGTGCCAGCGCCGGGACAGGGTACAATGAGCAGTTCTTC. Its protein is CASAGTGYNEQFF.